These T cell receptor beta chains were read from a single sample in a study of control samples from healthy donors and cancer patients. TCRdb keeps only in-frame clones here, not all; method: immunoSEQ multiplex PCR. This table has about 98,000 clones, 75% to 85% appearing once. Source material: blood. The receptors come from a woman aged 30 to 39 in good health. Each CDR3 is given with its conserved first and last residue. Each record gives: D gene, J gene, clone size, V gene, CDR3 DNA, CDR3 protein. A D gene is named only where the DNA matches it firmly. Some rows mark clone size as missing; the rest say once, few, many or name a class of expanded clone.

TRBD1 | TRBJ2-7 | once | TRBV7-2 | TGTGCCAGCAGCCGGACCAGACAGGGGGTGGGGGAGCAGTACTTC | CASSRTRQGVGEQYF
- | TRBJ2-5 | - | TRBV5-4 | TGTGCCAGCAGCCCCGGGGATTCTGGTATCGAAGAGACCCAGTACTTC | CASSPGDSGIEETQYF
- | TRBJ2-5 | - | TRBV10-3 | TGTGCCATCAGGGGACCAAGGGGGACCCAGTACTTC | CAIRGPRGTQYF
TRBD1 | TRBJ2-6 | - | TRBV6-1 | TGTGCCAGCAGTGGGGGACAGGGGGCGCGTTTCTCTGGGGCCAACGTCCTGACTTTC | CASSGGQGARFSGANVLTF
TRBD2 | TRBJ2-3 | - | TRBV4-3 | TGCGCCAGCAGCCAAGATTGGGGGGCTAGCGGGGGATCTACGCAGTATTTT | CASSQDWGASGGSTQYF
- | TRBJ1-1 | - | TRBV5-1 | TGCGCCAGCAGCTTGCAGCGCGTGAACACTGAAGCTTTCTTT | CASSLQRVNTEAFF
TRBD2 | TRBJ2-3 | once | TRBV2 | TGTGCCAGCAGTGTGGGGACTAGCGGGGGCGGAGATACGCAGTATTTT | CASSVGTSGGGDTQYF
- | TRBJ2-5 | - | TRBV6-2/TRBV6-3 | TGTGCCAGCAGTTACCTACAGGGTTTAACAGAGACCCAGTACTTC | CASSYLQGLTETQYF
- | TRBJ1-2 | - | TRBV5-4 | TGTGCCAGCAGCTTGGCCGGACGGGACGCCTTC | CASSLAGRDAF
- | TRBJ1-6 | - | TRBV12-5 | TGTGCTAGTGGTTTGGTAATATCGTTAAGCTCCTATAATTCACCCCTCCACTTT | CASGLVISLSSYNSPLHF
- | TRBJ2-1 | - | TRBV6-1 | TGTGCCAGCAGTGAAGTTTTGGCGAATGAGCAGTTCTTC | CASSEVLANEQFF
- | TRBJ1-6 | - | TRBV7-8 | TGTGCCAGCAGTACTATGGATTCACCCCTCCACTTT | CASSTMDSPLHF
- | TRBJ1-5 | few | TRBV7-2 | TGTGCCAGTAGACGAACAGGCGGACCGGAGCCCCAGCATTTT | CASRRTGGPEPQHF
- | TRBJ2-1 | - | TRBV7-2 | TGTGCCAGCAGCTTGACGGTCCTCTCGAATGGGCAGTTCTTC | CASSLTVLSNGQFF
TRBD1 | TRBJ2-5 | - | TRBV24-1 | TGTGCCACCAGTGATCCCGACAGGGGATGGGGAGAGACCCAGTACTTC | CATSDPDRGWGETQYF
TRBD1 | TRBJ1-1 | - | TRBV19 | TGTGCCAGTAGGCCCGGGACAGGGGTTGAAGCTTTCTTT | CASRPGTGVEAFF
- | TRBJ2-4 | - | TRBV19 | TGTGCCAGTAAAAGAACAGGGTACATTCAGTACTTC | CASKRTGYIQYF
- | TRBJ1-1 | - | TRBV6-8 | TGTGCCAGCAGTTACGGTCGGGATACTGAAGCTTTCTTT | CASSYGRDTEAFF
TRBD1 | TRBJ1-5 | - | TRBV7-2 | TGTGCCAGCAGCCCACAGACAGGGGCGAATCAGCCCCAGCATTTT | CASSPQTGANQPQHF
- | TRBJ1-4 | - | TRBV6-5 | TGTGCCAGCAGTTACTCGACGGGAGGGAATGAAAAACTGTTTTTT | CASSYSTGGNEKLFF